A selection of T cell receptor beta chains follows, all from one sample in a study of Graves' ophthalmopathy and Graves' hyperthyroidism. MiXCR, run by TCRdb on the multiplex PCR reads, gives a single entry per CDR3 protein. The table records around 1.1 million distinct CDR3 sequences, less than 45% of them present only once. The sequenced material came from peripheral blood or thyroid tissue (not recorded which). These receptors originate from an adult man with Graves' hyperthyroidism. Each CDR3 is given with its conserved first and last residue. D genes are given only for firm matches.

v_call d_call cdr3_aa
TRBV5-1 TRBD1 CASRQGTADTIYF
TRBV12-3/TRBV12-4 . CASSLSRRAATEAFF
TRBV10-3 TRBD1 CAISESGRGTNYGYTF
TRBV5-1 . CASSLGVGPSQPQHF
TRBV7-8 TRBD2 CASSLIAGEETQYF
TRBV7-9 . CASSDTGTPLFF
TRBV7-3 . CASSQSYSSSSYEQYF
TRBV30 TRBD2 CAWSPGLAGGLRRETQYF
TRBV6-5 . CASSFGLGGGYTF
TRBV7-2 . CASSAPGGNSPLHF
TRBV12-3/TRBV12-4 . CASSQPSGELFF
TRBV29-1 . CSPNGGGLEQPQHF
TRBV5-6 . CASSLVSRRDEAFF
TRBV20-1 TRBD2 CSASVPGLAGSETQYF
TRBV19 TRBD1 CASSARQGGMNTEAFF
TRBV19 . CASSPVGADYGYTF
TRBV6-5 . CASSYSSVETQYF
TRBV20-1 . CSARDIGNTGELFF
TRBV11-2 . CASSNNPGDYEQYF
TRBV12-3/TRBV12-4 . CASSSDASQNTGELFF
TRBV20-1 TRBD1 CSAALPGQPYEQYF
TRBV11-3 . CASSPRTGSGELFF